Following are 11 T cell receptor beta chains from one sample sequenced in a study of T-cell memory formation after mild COVID-19. TCRdb ran MiXCR on the 5' RACE reads and lists one entry per CDR3 protein. The repertoire holds over 350,000 distinct CDR3 sequences, with approximately 15% as singletons. The specimen was PBMCs or a T cell subset sorted from them (not recorded which). The receptors here all came from a young man who had mild COVID-19 (a few samples of this study predate the infection). Cell type and time point are not known.

The genes are TRBV4-3 and TRBJ1-3, with no clear D. The length of the CDR3 is 16 residues. The V gene's germline CDR1 is LGHNA and CDR2 YSLEER. The germline V and J ends were trimmed by 0 bases and 1 base, with 10 bases remaining between them. The CDR3 DNA reads as TGCGCCAGCAGCCAAGACAGCGTCGGTTCTGGAAACACCATATATTTT. The encoded protein is CASSQDSVGSGNTIYF.

The gene calls are TRBV18 and TRBJ1-2; D may be TRBD1 (6 bases). The CDR3 totals 15 residues. Germline V lookup: CDR1 KGHSH, CDR2 LQKENI. V was cut by 2 bases and J by 1 base, with 11 bases left in between. The CDR3: CASSPSADSNYGYTF. The CDR3 region has the DNA TGTGCCAGCTCACCAAGCGCGGACAGTAACTATGGCTACACCTTC. The full variable domain, in which reference TRBV18 and TRBJ1-2 provide the parts outside the CDR3, is NAGVMQNPRHLVRRRGQEARLRCSPMKGHSHVYWYRQLPEEGLKFMVYLQKENIIDESGMPKERFSAEFPKEGPSILRIQQVVRGDSAAYFCASSPSADSNYGYTFGSGTRLTVV.

The chain uses TRBV11-2 and TRBJ2-2; 8 bases match TRBD2. Germline CDR1 SGHAT, CDR2 FQNNGV. The CDR3 is 15 residues long. Trimming cost V 6 bases and J 4 bases; bases outside gene matches: 7. In nucleotides, the CDR3 is TGTGCCAGCAGAACGATAGCGGGGCGCACCGGGGAGCTGTTTTTT. This translates into CASRTIAGRTGELFF.

In its sample, this clonotype was seen many times. V is TRBV6-5 and J is TRBJ2-7; either TRBD1 or TRBD2 may supply D (5 bases each). Germline V gene lookup returns CDR1 MNHEY and CDR2 SVGAGI. This CDR3 has 15 residues. V was cut by 6 bases and J by 0 bases, with 15 bases left in between. CDR3 loop: CASSPIKGTSYEQYF. The CDR3 DNA reads TGTGCCAGCAGCCCTATCAAGGGGACCTCCTACGAGCAGTACTTC.

Many counts were recorded for this clonotype. The V and J genes are TRBV6-2 or TRBV6-3 and TRBJ1-5; 7 bases match TRBD1. Germline lookup yields CDR1 MNHEY and CDR2 SVGEGT. J gave up 2 bases and V 4 bases, and 2 bases lay outside the gene matches. The CDR3 consists of 14 residues. CDR3 coding DNA: TGTGCCAGCAGTTGGACAGGTGGCAATCAGCCCCAGCATTTT. Its protein product is CASSWTGGNQPQHF.

This sequence joins TRBV15 and TRBJ2-3, with 10 nucleotides matching TRBD2. CDR3 size: 17 residues. Germline values: CDR1 LNHNV, CDR2 YYDKDF (reference sequence). Trimming took 4 bases from V and 2 from J; bases not matched to a gene: 9. The CDR3 is CATSKKRLAGFTDTQYF. For the CDR3, the DNA is TGTGCCACCAGCAAGAAACGACTAGCGGGTTTCACAGATACGCAGTATTTT.

The chain links TRBV18 to TRBJ2-7, with 10 bases identical to TRBD1. Per germline, CDR1 KGHSH and CDR2 LQKENI. Trimming removed 1 base from V and 3 bases from J; junction bases left unmatched: 0. The CDR3 is 14 residues long. The CDR3 spells CASSPRTGGYEQYF. DNA for the CDR3: TGTGCCAGCTCACCACGGACAGGGGGCTACGAGCAGTACTTC.

The rearrangement links TRBV7-2 to TRBJ2-3; D not resolved. The CDR3 sequence is 13 residues long. Germline assignment: CDR1 SGHTA and CDR2 FQGNSA. Trimming stripped 5 bases from V and 4 bases from J, with 10 bases between. CDR3 protein: CASSPRRSDTQYF. CDR3 DNA sequence: TGTGCCAGCAGCCCCCGACGGTCAGATACGCAGTATTTT.

This clonotype was seen repeatedly, ten times or more. The V gene is TRBV18, the J gene TRBJ2-1, with 8 bases fitting TRBD2. V shed 4 bases, J shed 7 bases, and the junction held 6 bases outside the gene matches. Germline CDR1 and CDR2: KGHSH and LQKENI. The CDR3 is made up of 14 amino acids. CDR3 sequence: CASSLTLAGNEQFF. CDR3 coding DNA: TGTGCCAGCTCACTAACTCTAGCGGGTAATGAGCAGTTCTTC. Full variable domain (missing parts from reference TRBV18 and TRBJ2-1): NAGVMQNPRHLVRRRGQEARLRCSPMKGHSHVYWYRQLPEEGLKFMVYLQKENIIDESGMPKERFSAEFPKEGPSILRIQQVVRGDSAAYFCASSLTLAGNEQFFGPGTRLTVL.

The gene calls are TRBV3-1 and TRBJ1-2; perhaps TRBD1 as D (5 bases). The CDR3 covers 13 residues. Germline V lookup: CDR1 LGHDT, CDR2 YNNKEL (reference sequence). Trimming shortened V by 3 bases and J by 5 bases, and 10 bases separated the two germline ends. The CDR3 nucleotides are TGTGCCAGCAGCCAGAGAGGGGTTTATGGCTACACCTTC. The encoded protein is CASSQRGVYGYTF.

The chain has TRBV5-1 and TRBJ2-3, with a weak D call TRBD1 (6 bases). The CDR3 extends over 14 amino acids. Germline V gene data show CDR1 as SGHRS and CDR2 as YFSETQ. V was trimmed by 4 bases and J by 4 bases, leaving 13 bases between them. CDR3 region: CASSTRGNPDTQYF. As DNA, the CDR3 is TGCGCCAGCAGCACCAGGGGTAACCCAGATACGCAGTATTTT.